Listed below are T cell receptor beta chains from one sample, sequenced in a study of blood T cell repertoires in COVID-19. Generated by immunoSEQ multiplex PCR, the TCRdb table keeps only in-frame clones and is missing some. The sample lists about 180,000 clones; 60% to 80% were seen once. The sequenced material came from PBMCs or T cells enriched from blood (not recorded which). The receptors stem from a woman aged 45 to 65 who had recovered from COVID-19. The CDR3 runs from the conserved cysteine through the conserved F or W. A D gene is named only where the DNA matches it firmly. Not every row has a clone size; where given, it reads once, few, many or a size class.

once | TRBD1 | TRBJ1-3 | TRBV7-9 | TGTGCCAGCAGAGAGGGACAGGGAAACACCATATATTTT | CASREGQGNTIYF
. | . | TRBJ2-2 | TRBV7-8 | TGTGCCAGCAGCTCGGCAGGAGGAAGCACCGGGGAGCTGTTTTTT | CASSSAGGSTGELFF
. | TRBD2 | TRBJ2-1 | TRBV28 | TGTGCCAGCAGACTACAAAAGGGACTAGCGGGACCCTCCTACAATGAGCAGTTCTTC | CASRLQKGLAGPSYNEQFF
. | TRBD2 | TRBJ2-7 | TRBV27 | TGTGCCAGCGGTAGAGAGATTGGGGGAGGGCCCTCCGAGCAGTACTTC | CASGREIGGGPSEQYF
. | TRBD1 | TRBJ2-3 | TRBV5-6 | TGTGCCAGCAGCTCCGGACAGGGCTTGACAGATACGCAGTATTTT | CASSSGQGLTDTQYF
. | TRBD2 | TRBJ2-5 | TRBV3-1/TRBV3-2 | TGTGCCAGCAGGCCCTCGGGACTAGGACCACAAGAGACCCAGTACTTC | CASRPSGLGPQETQYF
once | . | TRBJ1-1 | TRBV28 | TGTGCCAGCAGCCCTAGAGGACAGCCCTACATGAACACTGAAGCTTTCTTT | CASSPRGQPYMNTEAFF
. | TRBD1 | TRBJ1-1 | TRBV18 | TGTGCCAGCTCACCGAGGCAACAGGGGGGAAACACTGAAGCTTTCTTT | CASSPRQQGGNTEAFF
. | . | TRBJ1-2 | TRBV6-1 | TGTGCCAGCAGCGATAGGACAGGCTACACCTTC | CASSDRTGYTF
. | . | TRBJ2-4 | TRBV7-8 | TGTGCCAGCAGCCGAGCGAGGTCGGCCAAAAACATTCAGTACTTC | CASSRARSAKNIQYF
. | TRBD1 | TRBJ2-3 | TRBV3-1/TRBV3-2 | TGTGCCAGCAGCCAAGAGAGCAGGGGGAACACAGATACGCAGTATTTT | CASSQESRGNTDTQYF
. | TRBD1 | TRBJ2-7 | TRBV6-6 | TGTGCCAGCAGCCCGAGGACAGGGAGTCTCAAGCAGTACTTC | CASSPRTGSLKQYF
. | . | TRBJ2-5 | TRBV7-9 | TGTGCCAGCAGCTTAGTCGGGGGAGAGACCCAGTACTTC | CASSLVGGETQYF
. | TRBD1 | TRBJ1-1 | TRBV6-5 | TGTGCCACCAACCCGGGACAGGGGGCAAGAGCTTTCTTT | CATNPGQGARAFF
. | . | TRBJ2-7 | TRBV6-5 | TGTGCCGGCCATGGGGGGGGCAGTACCTACGAGCAGTACTTC | CAGHGGGSTYEQYF
. | TRBD1 | TRBJ2-2 | TRBV24-1 | TGTGCCACCAGTGCTCAGGGGGCCCGGGAGCTGTTTTTT | CATSAQGARELFF
few | TRBD2 | TRBJ2-7 | TRBV29-1 | TGCAGCGTAGCCAGGGGTAGCGGGATCGACGAGCAGTACTTC | CSVARGSGIDEQYF
few | . | TRBJ2-7 | TRBV18 | TGTGCCAGCTCACCTCAGGGGTCCTCCTACGAGCAGTACTTC | CASSPQGSSYEQYF
. | TRBD2 | TRBJ2-5 | TRBV13 | TGTGCCAGCAGCCCTAGCGGGAGAGCGGAGACCCAGTACTTC | CASSPSGRAETQYF
. | . | TRBJ2-5 | TRBV27 | TGTGCCAGCAGCCCAGGTCAGTTAACGAAGACCCAGTACTTC | CASSPGQLTKTQYF
. | . | TRBJ1-3 | TRBV2 | TGTGCCAGCACCGAAGGGGTGACGGGAAACACCATATATTTT | CASTEGVTGNTIYF
. | . | TRBJ2-7 | TRBV27 | TGTGCCAGTCAGGGGGCTGTAAGCGGGAGGCCCTACGAGCAGTACTTC | CASQGAVSGRPYEQYF
. | TRBD1 | TRBJ1-2 | TRBV29-1 | TGCAGCGTCCATACAGGGGCCTATGGCTACACCTTC | CSVHTGAYGYTF
few | TRBD2 | TRBJ2-7 | TRBV28 | TGTGCCAGCAGTTTAGATTTGGGCGGGGGCGAGCAGTACTTC | CASSLDLGGGEQYF
. | TRBD1 | TRBJ1-5 | TRBV6-5 | TGTGCCAGCAGCCTGGGACAGGGGTACAATCAGCCCCAGCATTTT | CASSLGQGYNQPQHF
. | . | TRBJ2-3 | TRBV18 | TGTGCCAGCTCCCTCTGGGGGAGCGGGGATACGCAGTATTTT | CASSLWGSGDTQYF
. | TRBD1 | TRBJ1-2 | TRBV5-4 | TGTGCCAGCAGCTTGGAGGGCAGGGGGATCAATGGCTACACCTTC | CASSLEGRGINGYTF
once | . | TRBJ1-3 | TRBV28 | TGTGCCAGCAGTTCTATAACAGGGTGGGGAAACACCATATATTTT | CASSSITGWGNTIYF
. | TRBD2 | TRBJ2-3 | TRBV24-1 | TGTGCCACCAGTGACCCCCATCGCGGGAGTGGCACAGATACGCAGTATTTT | CATSDPHRGSGTDTQYF
. | TRBD2 | TRBJ2-1 | TRBV2 | TGTGCCAGCCTTGGGACTAGCGGGGGCAATGAGCAGTTCTTC | CASLGTSGGNEQFF
few | . | TRBJ1-2 | TRBV15 | TGTGCCACCAGCGTTACCCGGGGGAACTATGGCTACACCTTC | CATSVTRGNYGYTF
. | TRBD1 | TRBJ2-1 | TRBV7-9 | TGTGCCAGCAGCGTGGGGACAGGGGGCGGCAATGAGCAGTTCTTC | CASSVGTGGGNEQFF
. | TRBD2 | TRBJ2-3 | TRBV27 | TGTGCCAGCAGTTCAACTAGCGGGAGCACAGATACGCAGTATTTT | CASSSTSGSTDTQYF
once | . | TRBJ1-1 | TRBV19 | TGTGCCAGTAGTATAGGCTTGACAGGACGCACTGAAGCTTTCTTT | CASSIGLTGRTEAFF
once | TRBD2 | TRBJ2-4 | TRBV30 | TGTGCCTGGAGTATCGGGACTAGCGGGAGAGGGGCCAAAAACATTCAGTACTTC | CAWSIGTSGRGAKNIQYF
. | . | TRBJ2-5 | TRBV3-1/TRBV3-2 | TGTGCCAGCAGCCATTGGGTAGCAGAAGAGACCCAGTACTTC | CASSHWVAEETQYF
. | . | TRBJ1-4 | TRBV3-1/TRBV3-2 | TGTGCCAGCAGCCGAAAAGGTGCAGGGATAAATGAAAAACTGTTTTTT | CASSRKGAGINEKLFF
. | TRBD2 | TRBJ2-3 | TRBV20-1 | TGCAGTGCTAGTAAAACTAGCGGGAGCACAGATACGCAGTATTTT | CSASKTSGSTDTQYF
. | TRBD1 | TRBJ1-2 | TRBV5-6 | TGTGCCAGCAGCTTCCGTGGGACAGGGGGCACTAACTATGGCTACACCTTC | CASSFRGTGGTNYGYTF
few | TRBD2 | TRBJ2-2 | TRBV6-1 | TGTGCCAGCAGTGTTCGCGGGAGAGGCGACACCGGGGAGCTGTTTTTT | CASSVRGRGDTGELFF
. | TRBD1 | TRBJ2-3 | TRBV5-1 | TGCGCCAGCAGGACGGGACAGTCTCTCATTCAATCCCAGGATACGCAGTATTTT | CASRTGQSLIQSQDTQYF
. | TRBD2 | TRBJ2-1 | TRBV5-1 | TGCGCCAGCTCTACGGGAGGGGTCCATGAGCAGTTCTTC | CASSTGGVHEQFF
. | . | TRBJ1-1 | TRBV29-1 | TGCAGCGGGCTCAGCAGTTTGTCCCTCCAGCGGGACACTGAAGCTTTCTTT | CSGLSSLSLQRDTEAFF
. | . | TRBJ2-5 | TRBV2 | TGTGCCAGCAGTGAAGCTCGGACTCGGGGAACCCAGTACTTC | CASSEARTRGTQYF
. | . | TRBJ2-1 | TRBV20-1 | TGCAGTGCCAGTCCCCTGACAGCGGGCTACAATGAGCAGTTCTTC | CSASPLTAGYNEQFF
. | . | TRBJ1-4 | TRBV6-6 | TGTGCCAGCTCGATAGAGGAAAAACTGTTTTTT | CASSIEEKLFF